This is a list of T cell receptor beta chains from one sample in a study of PD-L1 blockade in urothelial cancer. The assay was immunoSEQ multiplex PCR, and TCRdb's table has in-frame clones only and misses some. The table shows about 40,000 clones, with 65% to 85% occurring only once. The source material was PBMCs, sampled around atezolizumab (anti-PD-L1) treatment. The receptors were sampled from a man aged 60 to 69 with urothelial cancer. Each CDR3 is given with its conserved first and last residue. The D gene is left open where the match is weak. Where a row states a size, it is once, few, many or the class of an expanded clone; other rows omit it.

abundance,j_gene,v_gene,d_gene,CDR3nt,CDR3aa
-,TRBJ2-2,TRBV28,-,TGTGCCAGCACTTCAGGGGCCGCCTCGCTGTGGACCGGGGAGCTGTTTTTT,CASTSGAASLWTGELFF
-,TRBJ2-1,TRBV11-2,-,TGTGCCAGCAGCTCAAGCGGCGGAAGCTTTAATGAGCAGTTCTTC,CASSSSGGSFNEQFF
-,TRBJ2-7,TRBV5-4,-,TGTGCCAGCAGCCCGGACGGGGGCGAGCAGTACTTC,CASSPDGGEQYF
-,TRBJ2-3,TRBV9,TRBD2,TGTGCCAGCAGCCCTAGGGTTCGCGGGGGGGTTCCAGATACGCAGTATTTT,CASSPRVRGGVPDTQYF
-,TRBJ1-1,TRBV27,TRBD1,TGTGCCAGCAGTAGGGGACAGGTTCGGAACACTGAAGCTTTCTTT,CASSRGQVRNTEAFF
-,TRBJ1-2,TRBV19,TRBD1,TGTGCCAGTAAGGGAACCGGGGACAGGGGGCGGATCTATGGCTACACCTTC,CASKGTGDRGRIYGYTF
-,TRBJ1-1,TRBV5-1,-,TGCGCCAGCAGCTTGAGGGGGGGTTACGAAGCTTTCTTT,CASSLRGGYEAFF
-,TRBJ2-1,TRBV5-1,TRBD2,TGCGCCAGCAGCCTTACGGGGGGGCCCAATGAGCAGTTCTTC,CASSLTGGPNEQFF
once,TRBJ1-2,TRBV11-1,-,TGTGCCAGCAGCTCCTTCTATGGCTACACCTTC,CASSSFYGYTF
-,TRBJ2-5,TRBV5-6,-,TGTGCCAGCAGCCCGTTAGCCGAAGAGACCCAGTACTTC,CASSPLAEETQYF
-,TRBJ1-6,TRBV6-1,-,TGTGCCAGCAGTGAAGAAGTAGATTCACCCCTCCACTTT,CASSEEVDSPLHF
few,TRBJ1-3,TRBV9,TRBD1,TGTGCCAGCAGCGGGACAGGGGGTGGAAACACCATATATTTT,CASSGTGGGNTIYF
-,TRBJ2-7,TRBV7-3,TRBD1,TGTGCCAGCAGCTTACTCAGGGGACAGACCTACGAGCAGTACTTC,CASSLLRGQTYEQYF
-,TRBJ1-4,TRBV28,-,TGTGCCAGCAGTGCAGAGGGGACAAATGAAAAACTGTTTTTT,CASSAEGTNEKLFF
-,TRBJ2-1,TRBV5-1,TRBD2,TGCGCCAGCAGCTTGTATACTAGCGGGGGGGCGTGGGAGCAGTTCTTC,CASSLYTSGGAWEQFF
-,TRBJ2-3,TRBV7-2,-,TGTGCCAGCAGCCTCGGGGACTGGAGTGGCACAGATACGCAGTATTTT,CASSLGDWSGTDTQYF
few,TRBJ1-3,TRBV6-4,-,TGTGCCAGCGGAGACAGACTTATCTCTGGAAACACCATATATTTT,CASGDRLISGNTIYF
-,TRBJ2-3,TRBV2,TRBD2,TGTGCCAGCACCCGGGCGGGGGGCACAGATACGCAGTATTTT,CASTRAGGTDTQYF
-,TRBJ2-7,TRBV11-2,-,TGTGCCAGCAGCCATGGGCCCTACGAGCAGTACTTC,CASSHGPYEQYF
-,TRBJ2-3,TRBV7-3,TRBD2,TGTGCCAGCAGCGCGGGGGGGATCCCAGATACGCAGTATTTT,CASSAGGIPDTQYF
-,TRBJ2-5,TRBV5-1,TRBD2,TGCGCCAGCAGCTCGGGACTAGCGGCAAAGACCCAGTACTTC,CASSSGLAAKTQYF
-,TRBJ2-3,TRBV19,TRBD2,TGTGCCAGTAGTCCCCAAGCGGGGAGCACAGATACGCAGTATTTT,CASSPQAGSTDTQYF
few,TRBJ2-7,TRBV6-5,-,TGTGCCAGCAGTTACGGGGAGGCATACGAGCAGTACTTC,CASSYGEAYEQYF
-,TRBJ1-2,TRBV28,-,TGTGCCAGCAGTTCCCTACCCGACAGAGAGGGCTACACCTTC,CASSSLPDREGYTF
-,TRBJ1-5,TRBV28,-,TGTGCCAGCAGTTTAGGGGAGGGAGGCAATCAGCCCCAGCATTTT,CASSLGEGGNQPQHF
-,TRBJ2-3,TRBV28,TRBD2,TGTGCCAGCAGTTTGGGAGCTAGCGGGAACACAGATACGCAGTATTTT,CASSLGASGNTDTQYF
-,TRBJ1-1,TRBV11-2,-,TGTGCCAGCAGCCTGGGGGGGTACAAACTAACCCTTGAAGCTTTCTTT,CASSLGGYKLTLEAFF
-,TRBJ1-2,TRBV28,TRBD1,TGTGCCAGCAGAACTCCAGGACAGGGGGCAAGGGGCTACACCTTC,CASRTPGQGARGYTF